The 7 T cell receptor beta chains reported below all come from one sample, sequenced in a study of radiation and T cells in renal cell carcinoma. Regarding time point: baseline pretreatment blood. The treatment was: 15 Gy SBRT to primary tumor, nephrectomy 4 weeks later. Only in-frame clones appear in the TCRdb table, and some are missing; sequencing was by immunoSEQ multiplex PCR. The sample has about 140,000 clones; 83% are singletons. The sample was blood, taken from a patient whose treatment included radiotherapy and nephrectomy. These receptors were taken from a woman in her 50s with renal cell carcinoma.

This sequence joins TRBV5-1 and TRBJ2-7; unclear D gene. Germline CDR1 reads SGHRS; CDR2 reads YFSETQ. The V and J ends lost 0 bases and 2 bases respectively, with 18 bases between them. The CDR3 is 17 amino acids. CDR3 loop: CASSLGPSATATYEQYF. In DNA, the CDR3 is TGCGCCAGCAGCTTGGGGCCCAGCGCAACAGCTACCTACGAGCAGTACTTC.

V is TRBV5-1 and J is TRBJ1-4; D perhaps matches TRBD1 (6 bases). CDR1 is SGHRS and CDR2 is YFSETQ in the germline V gene. The V and J ends lost 4 bases and 1 base respectively, with 11 bases between them. The CDR3 is 15 residues long. The CDR3 region is CASSKDRETNEKLFF. In nucleotides, the CDR3 is TGCGCCAGCAGCAAGGACAGAGAAACTAATGAAAAACTGTTTTTT.

V gene TRBV29-1 combines with J gene TRBJ2-5, with TRBD2 identical over 8 bases. Germline V gene sequence: CDR1 SQVTM, CDR2 ANQGSEA. This CDR3 has 13 amino acids. V shed 6 bases, J shed 4 bases, and the junction held 7 bases outside the gene matches. CDR3 protein: CSVPSGLGETQYF. The CDR3, as DNA: TGCAGCGTCCCTAGCGGGCTTGGAGAGACCCAGTACTTC.

The chain links TRBV5-6 to TRBJ2-3, with 8 positions matching TRBD2. The V gene end was trimmed by 4 bases and the J gene end by 4 bases; junction bases not matched to a gene: 2. The CDR3 totals 13 residues. CDR1 and CDR2 (germline): SGHDT, YYEEEE. The CDR3 DNA follows: TGTGCCAGCAGCGTCGGGAGGGCAGATACGCAGTATTTT. Translated: CASSVGRADTQYF. Supplemented by reference TRBV5-6 and TRBJ2-3, the full variable domain reads DAGVTQSPTHLIKTRGQQVTLRCSPKSGHDTVSWYQQALGQGPQFIFQYYEEEERQRGNFPDRFSGHQFPNYSSELNVNALLLGDSALYLCASSVGRADTQYFGPGTRLTVL.

The chain employs TRBV6-5 and TRBJ2-1, with 10 bases that match TRBD2. The CDR3 sequence is 16 residues long. V lost 0 bases, J lost 6 bases, and 5 bases stayed unmatched. The germline V gene encodes CDR1 MNHEY and CDR2 SVGAGI. CDR3 DNA: TGTGCCAGCAGTTACTCCCGACTAGCGGGTCCCAATGAGCAGTTCTTC. This sequence encodes CASSYSRLAGPNEQFF.

V usage is TRBV5-1 and J usage is TRBJ1-6, with D uncertain. V lost 4 bases to trimming and J lost 6 bases, with 11 bases between them. The CDR3 contains 14 residues. The germline gives CDR1 SGHRS, CDR2 YFSETQ. The CDR3 region is CASSVQIGNSPLHF. In DNA form, the CDR3 reads TGCGCCAGCAGCGTACAGATCGGTAATTCACCCCTCCACTTT.

V usage is TRBV6-5 and J usage is TRBJ1-2, with D possibly TRBD1 on 5 matching bases. Germline CDR1 and CDR2: MNHEY and SVGAGI. Trimming pared 7 bases from V and 2 bases from J, leaving 14 bases between. The CDR3 extends over 14 amino acids. CDR3 sequence reads: CASTPSGGNYGYTF. The CDR3 DNA follows: TGTGCCAGCACCCCCTCCGGGGGGAACTATGGCTACACCTTC.